Presented here are 19 T cell receptor beta chains from one specimen sequenced in a study of naive and memory T cell subsets. Two oligonucleotides, mixed equimolar, formed the beta constant-region primer covering TRBC1 and TRBC2. Ligated cDNA was amplified by four rounds of PCR with nested alpha and beta constant-region primers and SP2. TCRdb re-analysed the UMI-ligation and nested PCR reads in MiXCR, keeping a single row per CDR3 protein. Of 95,000 to 150,000 distinct CDR3 sequences listed, 30% to 45% were seen once; the top ten hold approximately 0.88%. The material sequenced was central memory CD4+ T cells from blood. Source of these receptors: a human donor in good health.

This chain links TRBV20-1 with TRBJ1-1, with 7 bases identical to TRBD1. CDR1 and CDR2 (germline): DFQATT, SNEGSKA (reference sequence). This CDR3 contains 14 residues. V lost 6 bases to trimming and J lost 4 bases; unmatched junction nucleotides: 11. The CDR3 here is CSAGSRGLSTEAFF. The CDR3 nucleotides are TGCAGTGCAGGGTCTAGGGGGCTGAGCACTGAAGCTTTCTTT.

This clonotype was detected only once. This chain links TRBV12-3 or TRBV12-4 with TRBJ2-5; D perhaps matches TRBD1 (6 bases). Trimming removed 6 bases from V and 1 base from J, with 12 bases in between. The CDR3 runs 14 residues. The CDR3 DNA is TGTGCCAGCAGCGCCTGGACAGTCCAAGAGACCCAGTACTTC. Amino acid sequence: CASSAWTVQETQYF.

This clonotype appeared a single time. This chain uses TRBV28 with TRBJ2-6; D possibly corresponds to TRBD1 (6 bases). CDR3 length equals 20 residues. Looked up from germline, CDR1 is MDHEN and CDR2 is SYDVKM. Trimming took 2 bases from V and 0 from J, leaving 20 bases between them. The CDR3 nucleotides read TGTGCCAGCAGTTTAACCATCGGGCAGGGGTTTGACTCTGGGGCCAACGTCCTGACTTTC. This translates into CASSLTIGQGFDSGANVLTF.

This sequence joins TRBV3-1 and TRBJ1-1; 8 nucleotides agree with TRBD1. The length of the CDR3 is 14 residues. The germline V gene has CDR1 LGHDT and CDR2 YNNKEL (reference sequence). J was trimmed by 5 bases and V by 4 bases; bases with no gene match: 6. The DNA of the CDR3 is TGTGCCAGCAGCCGCCCGGACAGGGTGACTGAAGCTTTCTTT. It codes for CASSRPDRVTEAFF.

This clonotype turned up a few times. The chain combines TRBV20-1 with TRBJ2-7, with a weak D call TRBD2 (5 bases). Germline values: CDR1 DFQATT, CDR2 SNEGSKA (reference sequence). Trimming took 0 bases from V and 0 from J, leaving 9 bases between them. This CDR3 has 14 amino acids. The DNA of the CDR3 is TGCAGTGCTAGAGATGGCGGGCGCTCCTACGAGCAGTACTTC. This codes for CSARDGGRSYEQYF.

This chain joins TRBV27 and TRBJ1-1, with D possibly matching TRBD1 (5 bases). The CDR3 runs to 14 residues. The germline CDR1 and CDR2 sequences are MNHEY and SMNVEV (reference sequence). The germline V and J ends were trimmed by 5 bases and 1 base, with 11 bases remaining between them. The CDR3 region is CASSNRKRNTEAFF. The CDR3 bases are TGTGCCAGCAGTAACAGGAAAAGGAACACTGAAGCTTTCTTT.

This clonotype has just a few counts. The V call is TRBV12-3 or TRBV12-4, the J call TRBJ1-1; D not certain. This CDR3 is 14 amino acids long. Trimming left V 4 bases short and J 1 base short, with 10 bases between. The CDR3 here is CASSWVQSNTEAFF. The CDR3 DNA reads TGTGCCAGCAGTTGGGTACAGTCGAACACTGAAGCTTTCTTT.

The rearrangement uses TRBV28 and TRBJ2-1; the D gene is possibly TRBD2 (6 bases). Germline lookup yields CDR1 MDHEN and CDR2 SYDVKM. Trimming cost V 2 bases and J 8 bases, with 10 bases left between them. CDR3 length: 13 amino acids. CDR3 amino acids: CASSLAWGDEQFF. DNA for the CDR3: TGTGCCAGCAGTTTAGCTTGGGGGGATGAGCAGTTCTTC.

This clonotype came up a few times. This chain joins TRBV2 and TRBJ1-1; 9 bases match TRBD1. Germline values: CDR1 SNHLY, CDR2 FYNNEI. The CDR3 loop spans 18 amino acids. With 6 bases clipped from V and 3 bases from J, the junction kept 17 bases outside the gene matches. The CDR3 nucleotides read TGTGCCAGCAGCAAAGGGAACACCGGGACAGGGAAAGACACTGAAGCTTTCTTT. It translates to CASSKGNTGTGKDTEAFF.

V gene TRBV29-1 combines with J gene TRBJ1-2; D not resolved. The CDR3 consists of 12 residues. Germline CDR1 and CDR2: SQVTM and ANQGSEA. V was shortened by 7 bases and J by 2 bases, with 11 bases between the two germline ends. CDR3 nucleotides: TGCAGCGCCCTTGCAGACAACTATGGCTACACCTTC. The encoded protein is CSALADNYGYTF.

The chain is built from TRBV19 and TRBJ2-6; D not certain. Trimming stripped 7 bases from V and 0 bases from J, with 13 bases between. This CDR3 contains 16 residues. The germline gives CDR1 LNHDA, CDR2 SQIVND (reference sequence). The CDR3 DNA follows: TGTGCCAGTAACCCCGGACGGACCTCTGGGGCCAACGTCCTGACTTTC. This translates into CASNPGRTSGANVLTF.

The J gene is TRBJ2-3, the V gene TRBV2; 7 positions agree with TRBD2. The CDR3 consists of 14 residues. In germline, CDR1 is SNHLY, CDR2 FYNNEI. The V segment lost 9 bases and the J segment 2 bases; nucleotides outside the gene matches: 8. The CDR3 loop is CARRTRWDTDTQYF. CDR3 coding DNA: TGTGCCAGACGGACTAGATGGGACACAGATACGCAGTATTTT.

The chain combines TRBV20-1 with TRBJ2-7; 8 bases agree with TRBD2. With V trimmed by 5 bases and J by 3 bases, 6 bases remained unmatched. Germline loops: CDR1 DFQATT, CDR2 SNEGSKA (reference sequence). This CDR3 comprises 13 residues. The CDR3 DNA reads as TGCAGTGCTCCCGGACTAGCAGACTACGAGCAGTACTTC. Protein sequence: CSAPGLADYEQYF.

This chain joins TRBV20-1 and TRBJ2-7; 12 nucleotides match TRBD2. Germline CDR1 reads DFQATT; CDR2 reads SNEGSKA (reference sequence). CDR3 length equals 15 residues. The trim removed 6 bases at V and 2 bases at J, leaving 8 bases unmatched. Written as DNA, the CDR3 is TGCAGTGCCCGCCAACTAGCGGGAGGCACCTACGAGCAGTACTTC. Amino acids: CSARQLAGGTYEQYF.

This clonotype came up a few times. The chain carries TRBV7-9 and TRBJ2-1, with 7 bases aligning to TRBD1. Germline CDR1 and CDR2: SEHNR and FQNEAQ (reference sequence). There are 15 residues in the CDR3. J lost 7 bases, V lost 2 bases, and 8 bases had no gene match. The CDR3 DNA reads as TGTGCCAGCAGCTTACACCGGCAGGGGGTAAATGAGCAGTTCTTC. Amino acid sequence: CASSLHRQGVNEQFF. The variable domain in full, with the rest retrieved from reference TRBV7-9 and TRBJ2-1, is DTGVSQNPRHKITKRGQNVTFRCDPISEHNRLYWYRQTLGQGPEFLTYFQNEAQLEKSRLLSDRFSAERPKGSFSTLEIQRTEQGDSAMYLCASSLHRQGVNEQFFGPGTRLTVL.

CDR3 nucleotides: TGTGCCACCAGCAGAGATATGGGTGAAAAACTGTTTTTT. Its protein product is CATSRDMGEKLFF. The V and J genes are TRBV15 and TRBJ1-4; D not certain. CDR3 size: 13 residues. Germline assignment: CDR1 LNHNV and CDR2 YYDKDF (reference sequence). V was pared by 0 bases and J by 7 bases, with 6 bases between.

This clonotype was detected only a few times. The chain links TRBV20-1 to TRBJ2-3; D may match TRBD1 or TRBD2 (6 bases each). CDR1 DFQATT and CDR2 SNEGSKA come from the germline V gene (reference sequence). The germline V and J ends were trimmed by 0 bases and 5 bases, with 15 bases remaining between them. The CDR3 has 15 residues. CDR3 DNA: TGCAGTGCTAGAGATCCCAGCGGAGGGGGAGATACGCAGTATTTT. Translating it yields CSARDPSGGGDTQYF.

This chain uses TRBV18 with TRBJ2-1; a weak D match, TRBD2 (5 bases). The CDR3 consists of 13 residues. The V gene's germline CDR1 is KGHSH and CDR2 LQKENI. The V gene lost 5 bases and the J gene lost 13 bases, with 18 bases spanning the gap. The CDR3: CASSNTSRLTQFF. The CDR3 nucleotides are TGTGCCAGCTCAAACACCAGTAGACTAACTCAGTTCTTC.

The chain carries TRBV29-1 and TRBJ2-7; either TRBD1 or TRBD2 may supply D (5 bases each). V lost 7 bases, J lost 5 bases, and 15 bases lay in between. Germline V CDR1 and CDR2: SQVTM, ANQGSEA. The CDR3 runs to 12 residues. In DNA form, the CDR3 reads TGCAGCGCGTGGGACCTGGCGAACGAGCAGTACTTC. Translating it yields CSAWDLANEQYF.